These 18 T cell receptor beta chains were sequenced from one sample in a study of cytomegalovirus exposure and HLA in healthy donors. Here immunoSEQ multiplex PCR was the method, and the copy in TCRdb shows in-frame clones only, minus some. Here the sample spans approximately 97,000 clones, about 94% being singletons. Sequencing was performed on PBMCs. Receptors originate from a woman aged 18-29 years in good health and CMV-seronegative.

A word on this clone: Mismatch with germline at one junction end may stem from a read error. The chain carries TRBV19 and TRBJ2-2; no clear D. The CDR3 length is 13 residues. The V gene's germline CDR1 is LNHDA and CDR2 SQIVND (reference sequence). DNA for the CDR3: TGTGCCAGCAGTACCCTCTACACCGGGGAGCTGTTTTTT. Translation gives CASSTLYTGELFF. Full variable domain (rest looked up from reference TRBV19 and TRBJ2-2): DGGITQSPKYLFRKEGQNVTLSCEQNLNHDAMYWYRQDPGQGLRLIYYSQIVNDFQKGDIAEGYSVSREKKESFPLTVTSAQKNPTAFYLCASSTLYTGELFFGEGSRLTVL.

The CDR3: CAISEYGTLVKDGYTF. CDR3 DNA: TGTGCCATCAGTGAGTATGGCACTCTAGTAAAAGATGGCTACACCTTC. The J gene is TRBJ1-2, the V gene TRBV10-3; D gene unclear. Germline V lookup: CDR1 ENHRY, CDR2 SYGVKD. CDR3 length: 16 amino acids. V dropped 1 base and J dropped 6 bases, with 18 bases sitting between them.

V and J are TRBV6-5 and TRBJ2-1; 7 nucleotides line up with TRBD2. The CDR3 loop spans 15 amino acids. Germline CDR1 and CDR2: MNHEY and SVGAGI. The V and J ends lost 8 bases and 4 bases, in that order; junction bases with no gene match: 11. CDR3 in amino acids: CASRRPGGRYNEQFF. The CDR3 DNA reads TGTGCCAGCCGCCGTCCGGGAGGAAGGTACAATGAGCAGTTCTTC.

The chain is built from TRBV28 and TRBJ1-2; D is undetermined. V was cut by 2 bases and J by 4 bases, with 8 bases left in between. The CDR3 runs 13 residues. The germline CDR1 and CDR2 sequences are MDHEN and SYDVKM. In DNA, the CDR3 is TGTGCCAGCAGTTTAGAGGGTGGCTATGGCTACACCTTC. This encodes CASSLEGGYGYTF.

The V gene is TRBV15, the J gene TRBJ2-1, with D unresolved. The V gene lost 4 bases and the J gene lost 2 bases, with 12 bases spanning the gap. The V gene's germline CDR1 is LNHNV and CDR2 YYDKDF (reference sequence). This CDR3 spans 15 amino acids. The DNA for the CDR3 is TGTGCCACCAGCAAGGAGACGTCCCCCTACAATGAGCAGTTCTTC. Its protein product is CATSKETSPYNEQFF.

This chain connects TRBV2 to TRBJ1-5, with 9 bases aligning to TRBD1. There are 15 residues in the CDR3. Germline V gives CDR1 SNHLY, CDR2 FYNNEI. V was clipped by 4 bases and J by 3 bases; unmatched bases: 4. The CDR3 DNA sequence: TGTGCCAGCAGTGGACAGGGGGTTGACAATCAGCCCCAGCATTTT. This encodes CASSGQGVDNQPQHF.

The genes are TRBV19 and TRBJ1-2; a possible D gene is TRBD1 (6 bases). V lost 5 bases to trimming and J lost 8 bases, with 12 bases between them. The CDR3 is 12 amino acids. Germline V gene data show CDR1 as LNHDA and CDR2 as SQIVND (reference sequence). CDR3 nucleotide sequence: TGTGCCAGTAGTCACAATGACAGGGGCTACACCTTC. Encoded protein: CASSHNDRGYTF. The whole variable domain, filled in from reference TRBV19 and TRBJ1-2, reads DGGITQSPKYLFRKEGQNVTLSCEQNLNHDAMYWYRQDPGQGLRLIYYSQIVNDFQKGDIAEGYSVSREKKESFPLTVTSAQKNPTAFYLCASSHNDRGYTFGSGTRLTVV.

This clone is a singleton in its sample. This chain links TRBV4-1 with TRBJ2-7, with TRBD2 matching 13 bases. The CDR3 has 21 amino acids. CDR1 is MGHRA and CDR2 is YSYEKL in the germline V gene. The trim removed 6 bases at V and 0 bases at J, leaving 20 bases unmatched. CDR3 region: CASSPGSTGLAGASSSYEQYF. Written as DNA, the CDR3 is TGCGCCAGCAGTCCTGGATCTACAGGACTAGCGGGGGCCTCGAGCTCCTACGAGCAGTACTTC.

V gene TRBV27 combines with J gene TRBJ1-6, with D possibly being TRBD1 (5 bases). The length of the CDR3 is 16 residues. Trimming removed 2 bases from V and 0 bases from J, with 8 bases in between. The germline V gene encodes CDR1 MNHEY and CDR2 SMNVEV (reference sequence). As DNA, the CDR3 is TGTGCCAGCAGTTTAAGACAGAGCTCCTATAATTCACCCCTCCACTTT. Amino acids: CASSLRQSSYNSPLHF.

In DNA, the CDR3 is TGTGCCATCAGTGACTCGGGGGACGAAAAACTGTTTTTT. Its translation: CAISDSGDEKLFF. This chain links TRBV10-3 with TRBJ1-4; D possibly corresponds to TRBD1 (5 bases). There are 13 residues in the CDR3. Trimming took 3 bases from V and 8 from J, leaving 10 bases between them. Per germline, CDR1 ENHRY and CDR2 SYGVKD.

The chain is built from TRBV4-1 and TRBJ1-2; D is uncertain. The CDR3 is 15 residues long. Per the germline V gene, CDR1 is MGHRA and CDR2 is YSYEKL. V lost 3 bases, J lost 4 bases, and 15 bases lay in between. Here the CDR3 DNA reads TGCGCCAGCAGCCAGAACACCCTAGGGAGCTATGGCTACACCTTC. It translates to CASSQNTLGSYGYTF.

The chain recombines TRBV11-1 with TRBJ2-3, with D possibly matching TRBD1 (6 bases). With 1 base removed from V and 4 bases from J, the gap between germline ends came to 15 bases. The CDR3 length is 16 residues. In germline, CDR1 is SGHAT, CDR2 FQDESV (reference sequence). CDR3 DNA: TGTGCCAGCAGCTTAGTTCGCGACAGGCGCGCAGATACGCAGTATTTT. Amino acids: CASSLVRDRRADTQYF.

The chain combines TRBV6-5 with TRBJ2-7, with D possibly being TRBD1 (6 bases). V lost 4 bases and J 1 base, leaving 11 bases between the germline ends. CDR3 length equals 14 residues. The germline gives CDR1 MNHEY, CDR2 SVGAGI. CDR3 in DNA: TGTGCCAGCAGTTTCGACAGGAGATCCTACGAGCAGTACTTC. Translated: CASSFDRRSYEQYF.

V and J are TRBV9 and TRBJ2-2; 8 bases match TRBD2. Germline lookup yields CDR1 SGDLS and CDR2 YYNGEE. J was trimmed by 6 bases and V by 10 bases; bases with no gene match: 5. The CDR3 is made up of 12 amino acids. The CDR3 spells CASERESGELFF. The CDR3 DNA follows: TGTGCCTCAGAGCGGGAGTCCGGGGAGCTGTTTTTT.

This clone was recorded once. This chain joins TRBV25-1 and TRBJ1-5; D perhaps matches TRBD1 (5 bases). CDR3 size: 12 residues. Per germline, CDR1 MGHDK and CDR2 SYGVNS. Trimming removed 11 bases from V and 0 bases from J, with 8 bases in between. This CDR3 reads CAVDSSNQPQHF. The CDR3 coding sequence is TGTGCCGTCGACAGTAGCAATCAGCCCCAGCATTTT.

This chain connects TRBV4-1 to TRBJ2-3; the D is unclear. The V end was cut by 3 bases, the J end by 1 base, with 11 bases between. The CDR3 is 15 amino acids. Germline CDR1 reads MGHRA; CDR2 reads YSYEKL. In nucleotides, the CDR3 is TGCGCCAGCAGCCAGCCCTCTGGAGGCACAGATACGCAGTATTTT. It is translated as CASSQPSGGTDTQYF.

The J gene is TRBJ2-3, the V gene TRBV5-1, with 7 bases identical to TRBD1. The CDR3 consists of 15 residues. CDR1 and CDR2 from the germline V gene are SGHRS and YFSETQ. V was pared by 2 bases and J by 2 bases, with 5 bases of the junction left unmatched. The CDR3 bases are TGCGCCAGCAGCTTTACAGGGGCTCTCACAGATACGCAGTATTTT. Translating it yields CASSFTGALTDTQYF.

Only one count was recorded for this clone. A read error may be the cause here, since a much bigger clone is one base away. The sample has other DNA sequences that encode this CDR3 too. This chain links TRBV29-1 with TRBJ1-5; 8 positions match TRBD1. CDR3 size: 15 residues. Germline CDR1 and CDR2: SQVTM and ANQGSEA. CDR3 in DNA: TGTAGCGTTGAAGCTCCAGGGGGCGGCAATCAGCCCCAGCATTTT. Protein sequence: CSVEAPGGGNQPQHF.